This entry concerns a single T cell receptor beta chain. Its antigen remains unidentified. Base qualities are not provided; no much larger clone lies one nucleotide away. Another Seattle source contributed samples from volunteer blood donors who had recovered from COVID-19. The collaborating institutions used their own protocols to collect whole blood in K2EDTA tubes. For TCRbeta analysis, collaborator samples were shipped as frozen whole blood, as isolated PBMCs, or as DNA extracted from either sample type. The data belong to a study of blood T cell repertoires in COVID-19 (dated by TCRdb to 2020 to 2022). Regarding the complete study: Collaborator samples came from the United States, Italy and Spain and covered acute and convalescent phases of COVID-19. The material from the prospective study consisted of cDNA or gDNA derived from T cells, B-cell-depleted T cells, or PBMCs. Subjects who had been exposed to COVID-19, were actively infected with it, or had recovered from it provided the deeply sampled blood TCRbeta repertoires that made up the dataset. A freely available public database, intended as a resource for researchers studying the immune response to SARS-CoV-2, is where the repertoires were released. The samples were drawn from two sources: the first 160 participants of the ongoing ImmuneRACE study, and 950 to 1,500 subjects contributed by 6 global collaborators. Sample metadata almost always included a de-identified subject ID, COVID-19 status, age in years and sex. HLA class I and class II types, where available, came from metadata supplied by the sample provider rather than from assay-based typing.

As encoded in the germline V gene (reference sequence), CDR1 is LNHDA while CDR2 is SQIVND. V was cut back by 8 bases and J by 6 bases, leaving a gap of 15 bases between them. Reading from cysteine to phenylalanine, the CDR3 counts 13 amino acids. Only the CDR3 DNA stays, 39 bases, in frame from base 1. Study-level results and caveats: Clinical and demographic metadata were provided uncurated, with the amount varying by source and participant.

The immunoSEQ Assay, a bias-controlled multiplex PCR, was used to amplify TCRbeta CDR3 regions from genomic DNA. Per the authors' processing: The number of nucleated cells in each sample was estimated by amplification of reference gene primers within the assay. To quantify the absolute abundance of each unique TCRbeta CDR3 rearrangement, sequence reads were collapsed and filtered. For each sample, productive Simpson clonality was calculated as the square root of Simpson's diversity index across productive rearrangements. TCRdb re-hosts the immuneACCESS table, in-frame sequences only. Its copies lack some clones; in the studies checked, an unresolved V gene accounts for under half of them, and the cause for the rest is not known. V and J calls plus clone size are reproduced from that table; the DNA served to infer D and trimming. Present in this sample are approximately 200,000 clones, around nine tenths of which were seen just once. The ten biggest clones cover about 6.2% of the sample.

Sequenced sample: peripheral blood. The chain is assembled from TRBV19 and TRBJ2-3; TRBD2 might be the D gene, on 5 matching bases. The sequence derives from a man aged 60-69 years who had recovered from COVID-19. CDR3 sequence: CASRWEAADTQYF. The DNA reads TGTGCCAGTCGCTGGGAAGCGGCTGATACGCAGTATTTT. Reference TRBV19 and TRBJ2-3 proteins supply the regions before and after the CDR3; the full variable domain is: DGGITQSPKYLFRKEGQNVTLSCEQNLNHDAMYWYRQDPGQGLRLIYYSQIVNDFQKGDIAEGYSVSREKKESFPLTVTSAQKNPTAFYLCASRWEAADTQYFGPGTRLTVL.